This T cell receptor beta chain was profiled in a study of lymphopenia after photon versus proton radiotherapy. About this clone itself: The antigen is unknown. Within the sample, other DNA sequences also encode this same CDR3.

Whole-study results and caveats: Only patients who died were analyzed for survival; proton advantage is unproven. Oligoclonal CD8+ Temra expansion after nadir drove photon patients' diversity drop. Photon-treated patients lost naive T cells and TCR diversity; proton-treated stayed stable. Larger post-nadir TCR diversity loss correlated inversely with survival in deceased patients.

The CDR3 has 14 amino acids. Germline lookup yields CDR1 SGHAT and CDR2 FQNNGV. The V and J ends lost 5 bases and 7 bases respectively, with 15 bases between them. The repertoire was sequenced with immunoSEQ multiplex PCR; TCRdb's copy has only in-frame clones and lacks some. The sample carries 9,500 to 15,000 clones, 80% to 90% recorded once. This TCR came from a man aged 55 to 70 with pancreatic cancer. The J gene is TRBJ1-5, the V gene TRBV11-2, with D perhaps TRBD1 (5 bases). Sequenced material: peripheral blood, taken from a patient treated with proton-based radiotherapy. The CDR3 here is CASSPHGGGQPQHF. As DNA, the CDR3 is TGTGCCAGCAGCCCTCACGGGGGTGGCCAGCCCCAGCATTTT. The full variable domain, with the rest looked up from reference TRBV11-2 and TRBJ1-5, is EAGVAQSPRYKIIEKRQSVAFWCNPISGHATLYWYQQILGQGPKLLIQFQNNGVVDDSQLPKDRFSAERLKGVDSTLKIQPAKLEDSAVYLCASSPHGGGQPQHFGDGTRLSIL.